This paragraph covers one TCR beta chain sequence. A second PCR of 7 to 11 cycles used a sample-barcoded 5' primer and a J-beta primer mix. In TCRdb, the 5' RACE reads were re-called with MiXCR into one record per CDR3 protein. The sample contains about 1.8 million distinct CDR3 sequences, 40% to 55% of which appear only once. This specimen belongs to a study of blood T cells in healthy people across ages. Material for sequencing was blood. The receptor's source is a woman aged 40 to 50 in good health.

CDR3 amino acids: CASSLRGLVADTQYF. CDR3 coding DNA: TGCGCCAGCAGCTTGCGGGGCCTAGTGGCAGATACGCAGTATTTT. V is TRBV5-1 and J is TRBJ2-3, with D possibly called TRBD1 or TRBD2 (5 bases each). Trimming pared 1 base from V and 4 bases from J, leaving 13 bases between. Germline loops: CDR1 SGHRS, CDR2 YFSETQ. The CDR3 is made up of 15 amino acids.